Presented here are 8 T cell receptor beta chains from one specimen sequenced in a study of shared clonotypes between healthy human individuals (TCRdb year 2020). Libraries were prepared through the immunoSEQ multiplex PCR assay. What TCRdb holds here is the immuneACCESS table cut down to in-frame rearrangements. Part of the clones is not present; checked against another copy, under half of the missing clones reflect an unresolved V gene, and the others are unexplained. This sample is represented by hundreds of thousands of clones; approximately 79% of them were singletons. The top ten constitute around a tenth of the sample. Material: memory CD4+ T cells sorted from blood. The label giving this sample's cell subset or site can be read as: CD45RA-negative fraction. These TCRs come from a man aged 25-40 years in good health.

The chain employs TRBV29-1 and TRBJ2-1; the match to TRBD2 covers 9 bases. The CDR3 consists of 15 residues. CDR1 is SQVTM, CDR2 ANQGSEA, per germline. Germline trimming cut 5 bases from V and 0 bases from J; bases unmatched to any gene: 5. The CDR3 DNA reads TGCAGCGTTTCGGGACTAGCCGGCTCCTACAATGAGCAGTTCTTC. Protein: CSVSGLAGSYNEQFF.

The rearrangement joins TRBV2 to TRBJ2-5, with 9 bases that match TRBD2. J was trimmed by 4 bases and V by 4 bases; bases with no gene match: 7. The CDR3 is made up of 15 amino acids. Germline CDR1 reads SNHLY; CDR2 reads FYNNEI. The CDR3 is CASSVGAGGLETQYF. CDR3 DNA: TGTGCCAGCAGTGTCGGGGCGGGAGGGCTAGAGACCCAGTACTTC.

About this clone: Compared with germline, one end of the junction differs, possibly owing to a read error. The rearrangement joins TRBV6-1 to TRBJ1-5, with D possibly being TRBD1 (5 bases). The CDR3 runs 14 residues. The germline V gene has CDR1 MNHNS and CDR2 SASEGT. CDR3 DNA: TGCCCGTGGGACCAGAGACACGTATCGCAGCCCCAGCATTTT. This codes for CPWDQRHVSQPQHF.

The chain couples TRBV11-3 to TRBJ2-1; the D gene is possibly TRBD2 (5 bases). This CDR3 comprises 15 residues. Germline values: CDR1 SGHNT, CDR2 YENEEA. The V and J ends lost 5 bases and 0 bases respectively, with 11 bases between them. The CDR3 is CASSPAGSSYNEQFF. The CDR3 region has the DNA TGTGCCAGCAGCCCAGCTGGGAGCTCCTACAATGAGCAGTTCTTC.

The chain uses TRBV5-1 and TRBJ1-5; D not certain. V lost 0 bases and J lost 7, with 8 bases in between. This CDR3 has 13 amino acids. The germline gives CDR1 SGHRS, CDR2 YFSETQ. The chain's CDR3 is CASSLEGGQPQHF. CDR3 DNA sequence: TGCGCCAGCAGCTTGGAGGGTGGGCAGCCCCAGCATTTT.

This CDR3 is CASSPGARAAGYTF. CDR3 DNA sequence: TGTGCCAGCAGCCCAGGTGCTCGGGCAGCCGGCTACACCTTC. The V call is TRBV7-9, the J call TRBJ1-2; D is unresolved. Germline V gives CDR1 SEHNR, CDR2 FQNEAQ (reference sequence). The V gene lost 5 bases and the J gene lost 8 bases, with 18 bases spanning the gap. The CDR3 loop spans 14 amino acids.

This clone was picked up many times. The rearrangement joins TRBV6-5 to TRBJ1-2, with D possibly being TRBD1 (5 bases). Deletions cut 2 bases from V and 8 bases from J, with 18 bases between. The CDR3 spans 15 residues. The V gene's germline CDR1 is MNHEY and CDR2 SVGAGI. This CDR3 is CASSYADSPVRGYTF. The CDR3 DNA follows: TGTGCCAGCAGTTACGCCGACAGCCCTGTGCGCGGCTACACCTTC.

Written as DNA, the CDR3 is TGTGCCAGCTCAGGGGTCCCCCAGAGCTATGGCTACACCTTC. It codes for CASSGVPQSYGYTF. This rearrangement joins TRBV28 to TRBJ1-2; tentative D call: TRBD1 (6 bases). Germline CDR1 is MDHEN and CDR2 is SYDVKM. The length of the CDR3 is 14 residues. Deletions cut 8 bases from V and 4 bases from J, with 17 bases between.